These 8 T cell receptor beta chains were sequenced from one sample in a study of metastatic and nonmetastatic thyroid tumors. Not a single patient had been given any form of treatment at any point before undergoing thyroid surgery. MiXCR reprocessed the PCR reads for TCRdb. The profile shows about 20,000 clones, 23% of them singletons. Material for sequencing was blood. The origin of the receptors is a male donor with papillary thyroid cancer or a benign thyroid nodule (not recorded which). Some clones in this sample may be carry-over from other donors' samples.

About this clone: This sequence may be a read error, since a much larger clone differs from it by one base. The chain joins TRBV10-3 to TRBJ2-3; possibly TRBD1 or TRBD2 for D (5 bases each). The CDR3 extends over 13 amino acids. CDR1 and CDR2 (germline): ENHRY, SYGVKD. CDR3 nucleotides: TGTGCCTTCAGTACCGGGGCCACAGATACGCAGTATTTT. It encodes CAFSTGATDTQYF.

This clone showed up many times. J is TRBJ1-5 and V is TRBV2; D might be TRBD1 (5 bases). CDR1 and CDR2 (germline): SNHLY, FYNNEI. Trimming shortened V by 4 bases and J by 5 bases, and 9 bases separated the two germline ends. The CDR3 length is 13 residues. CDR3 nucleotide sequence: TGTGCCAGCAGTGGGGGGGTAGATCAGCCCCAGCATTTT. Its protein is CASSGGVDQPQHF.

On this clone: The same CDR3 arises from other DNA sequences in this sample as well. The gene calls are TRBV19 and TRBJ2-7, with a weak D call TRBD2 (7 bases). The germline V gene encodes CDR1 LNHDA and CDR2 SQIVND (reference sequence). This CDR3 region has 16 residues. V lost 6 bases and J lost 7, with 25 bases in between. The CDR3 spells CASSIRGSSGAGEQYF. The CDR3 coding sequence is TGTGCCAGTAGCATAAGGGGGTCTAGCGGAGCGGGGGAGCAGTACTTC.

In this sample, this clone turned up a few times. Since no conserved phenylalanine or tryptophan closes the CDR3, a read error is the likely cause. The V call is TRBV29-1, the J call TRBJ2-7; D call uncertain. The CDR3 has 12 residues. Trimming stripped 7 bases from V and 1 base from J, with 11 bases between. Looked up from germline, CDR1 is SQVTM and CDR2 is ANQGSEA. CDR3 nucleotides: TGCAGCGGTACGACTGTATCCTACGAGCAGTACTTG. Its translation is CSGTTVSYEQYL.

This clone was recorded only once. This chain connects TRBV20-1 to TRBJ1-1, with a tentative D call TRBD1 (6 bases). The CDR3 length is 15 residues. V was pared by 3 bases and J by 4 bases, with 18 bases between. Germline loops: CDR1 DFQATT, CDR2 SNEGSKA (reference sequence). The CDR3, as DNA: TGCAGTGCTAGGACTCCTCAGGGGAAATTCACTGAAGCTTTCTTT. Residues: CSARTPQGKFTEAFF.

This clone was seen more than once but under ten times. The chain links TRBV28 to TRBJ2-7; 9 positions match TRBD1. Germline lookup yields CDR1 MDHEN and CDR2 SYDVKM. The V segment lost 7 bases and the J segment 2 bases; nucleotides outside the gene matches: 9. The CDR3 is 15 residues long. CDR3 in DNA: TGTGCCAGCATCCCCGGACAGGGGAAAACCTACGAGCAGTACTTC. This codes for CASIPGQGKTYEQYF.

The CDR3 is CASSLKGNSNQPQHF. The CDR3 DNA reads as TGTGCCAGCAGCCTTAAGGGTAATAGCAATCAGCCCCAGCATTTT. The chain combines TRBV27 with TRBJ1-5; no clear D gene. The germline gives CDR1 MNHEY, CDR2 SMNVEV (reference sequence). The CDR3 extends over 15 amino acids. The germline V and J ends were trimmed by 6 bases and 0 bases, with 12 bases remaining between them.

The rearrangement joins TRBV6-4 to TRBJ2-1; D not certain. Germline V lookup: CDR1 MRHNA, CDR2 SNTAGT. The germline V and J ends were trimmed by 0 bases and 5 bases, with 20 bases remaining between them. The CDR3 has 18 residues. This chain's CDR3 is CASSDSRSVAEDDNEQFF. CDR3 nucleotide sequence: TGTGCCAGCAGTGACTCGAGGAGTGTTGCTGAGGACGACAATGAGCAGTTCTTC.